This TCR beta chain was documented in a study of shared clonotypes between healthy human individuals. Background on the study: For every donor, three CD4 naive, three CD4 memory, two CD8 naive and one CD8 memory plates were used.

This clone has only a few counts. The target antigen is unknown. Using immunoSEQ multiplex PCR, the repertoire was profiled, and TCRdb retains in-frame clones only, with some absent. The repertoire consists of about 820,000 clones, with over 90% occurring once and the leading ten covering about 25%. The V gene lost 0 bases and the J gene lost 0 bases, with 12 bases spanning the gap. The V gene's germline CDR1 is LNHNV and CDR2 YYDKDF (reference sequence). The CDR3 is made up of 17 amino acids. Naive CD8 cells lacked CD45RO and underwent positive selection for CCR7, leaving out terminally differentiated effector memory CD45RA+ cells. All donors were healthy HIV-negative adults lacking recent acute infections or vaccinations. General study results and limits: Across a handful of donors, naive CD4 shared 5% to 6.5%, naive CD8 3.5% to 4%, memory CD4 about 2.5%, memory CD8 around 0.36%. Sequencing depth was expected to influence donor clonotype sharing.

Material: naive CD8+ T cells sorted from blood. The V and J genes are TRBV15 and TRBJ1-5; D is uncertain. The sequence came from a young man in good health. The CDR3 protein is CATSRDRAAYSNQPQHF. CDR3 sequence (DNA): TGTGCCACCAGCAGAGATCGGGCAGCATATAGCAATCAGCCCCAGCATTTT.